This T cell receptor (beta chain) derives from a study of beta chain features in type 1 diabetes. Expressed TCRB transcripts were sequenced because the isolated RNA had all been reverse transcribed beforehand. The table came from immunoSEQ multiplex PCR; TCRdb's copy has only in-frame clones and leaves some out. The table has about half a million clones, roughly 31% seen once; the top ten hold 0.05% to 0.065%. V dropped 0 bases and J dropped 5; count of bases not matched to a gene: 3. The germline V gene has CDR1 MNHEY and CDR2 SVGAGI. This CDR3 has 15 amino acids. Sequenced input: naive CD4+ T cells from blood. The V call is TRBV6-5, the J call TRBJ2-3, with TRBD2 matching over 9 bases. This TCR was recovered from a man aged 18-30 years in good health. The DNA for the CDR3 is TGTGCCAGCAGTTACTCCCAGCGGGAGGAAGATACGCAGTATTTT. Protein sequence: CASSYSQREEDTQYF.